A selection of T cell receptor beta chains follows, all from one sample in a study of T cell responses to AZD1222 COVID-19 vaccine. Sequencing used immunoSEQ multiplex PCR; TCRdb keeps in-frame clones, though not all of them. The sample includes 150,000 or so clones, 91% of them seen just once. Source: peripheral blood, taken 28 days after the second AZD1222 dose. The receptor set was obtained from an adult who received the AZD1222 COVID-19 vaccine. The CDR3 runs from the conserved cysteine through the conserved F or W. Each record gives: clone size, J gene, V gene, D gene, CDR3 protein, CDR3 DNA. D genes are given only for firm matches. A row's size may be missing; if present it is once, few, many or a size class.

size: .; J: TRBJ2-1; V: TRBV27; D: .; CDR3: CASSFPAGRRGDNEQFF; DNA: TGTGCCAGCAGTTTCCCCGCGGGTAGAAGGGGGGACAATGAGCAGTTCTTC
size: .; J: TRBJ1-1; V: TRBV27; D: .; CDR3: CASSLSAPTEAFF; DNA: TGTGCCAGCAGTTTATCAGCGCCCACTGAAGCTTTCTTT
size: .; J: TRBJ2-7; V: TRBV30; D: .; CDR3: CACQGGVLPYEQYF; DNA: TGTGCCTGCCAGGGGGGGGTCCTTCCCTACGAGCAGTACTTC
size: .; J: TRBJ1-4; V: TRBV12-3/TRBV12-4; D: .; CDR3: CATAREKLFF; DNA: TGTGCCACCGCAAGGGAAAAACTGTTTTTT
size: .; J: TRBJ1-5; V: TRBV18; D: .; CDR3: CASSPLHRVDQPQHF; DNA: TGTGCCAGCTCACCACTACACAGGGTAGATCAGCCCCAGCATTTT
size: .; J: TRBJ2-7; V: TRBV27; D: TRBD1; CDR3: CASSLLDRGSTYEQYF; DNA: TGTGCCAGCAGTTTACTGGACAGGGGAAGCACCTACGAGCAGTACTTC
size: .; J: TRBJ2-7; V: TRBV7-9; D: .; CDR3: CASSLVWDEQYF; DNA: TGTGCCAGCAGCTTAGTGTGGGACGAGCAGTACTTC
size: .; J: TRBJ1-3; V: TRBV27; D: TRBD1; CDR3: CASSFGQGLSGGSGNTIYF; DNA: TGTGCCAGCAGTTTTGGACAGGGGTTGTCGGGGGGCTCTGGAAACACCATATATTTT
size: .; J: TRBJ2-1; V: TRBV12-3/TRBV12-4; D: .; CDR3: CASSTGTLHEQFF; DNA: TGTGCCAGCAGTACCGGGACTCTTCATGAGCAGTTCTTC
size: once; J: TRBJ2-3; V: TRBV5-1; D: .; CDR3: CASSDGHDRDTQYF; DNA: TGCGCCAGCAGCGACGGTCACGACCGAGATACGCAGTATTTT
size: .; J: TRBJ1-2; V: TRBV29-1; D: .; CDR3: CSVEQAIYGYTF; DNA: TGCAGCGTTGAACAGGCAATCTATGGCTACACCTTC
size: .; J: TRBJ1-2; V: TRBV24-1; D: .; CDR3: CATRSPTGNYGYTF; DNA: TGTGCCACCAGGAGCCCGACGGGCAACTATGGCTACACCTTC
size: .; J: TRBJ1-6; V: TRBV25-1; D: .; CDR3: CASSWSGQVNSPLHF; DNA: TGTGCCAGCAGTTGGTCGGGACAAGTCAACTCACCCCTCCACTTT
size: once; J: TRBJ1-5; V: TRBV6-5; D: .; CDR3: CASTRTTYSNQPQHF; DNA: TGTGCCAGCACAAGGACAACTTATAGCAATCAGCCCCAGCATTTT
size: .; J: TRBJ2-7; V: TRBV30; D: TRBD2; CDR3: CALGLAGTYEQYF; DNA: TGTGCCCTCGGGCTAGCGGGAACCTACGAGCAGTACTTC
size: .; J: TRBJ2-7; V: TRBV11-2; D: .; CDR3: CASSLMWGSYEQYF; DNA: TGTGCCAGCAGCCTAATGTGGGGCAGCTACGAGCAGTACTTC
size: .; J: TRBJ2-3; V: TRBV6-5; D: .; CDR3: CASSYSTPGRRDTQYF; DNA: TGTGCCAGCAGTTACTCGACGCCAGGGCGCAGGGATACGCAGTATTTT
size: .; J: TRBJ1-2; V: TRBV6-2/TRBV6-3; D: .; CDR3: CASSYSYRDSYTF; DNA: TGTGCCAGCAGTTACTCGTACCGGGATAGCTACACCTTC
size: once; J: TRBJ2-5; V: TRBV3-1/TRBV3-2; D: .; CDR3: CASSRYELNPYQETQYF; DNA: TGTGCCAGCAGCCGGTACGAACTAAACCCTTACCAAGAGACCCAGTACTTC
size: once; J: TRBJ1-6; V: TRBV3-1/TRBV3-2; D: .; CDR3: CASSHRNSPLHF; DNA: TGTGCCAGCAGCCACAGAAATTCACCCCTCCACTTT
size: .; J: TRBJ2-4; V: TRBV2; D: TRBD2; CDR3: CASRLAGGVAKNIQYF; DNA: TGTGCCAGCAGACTAGCGGGAGGAGTAGCCAAAAACATTCAGTACTTC
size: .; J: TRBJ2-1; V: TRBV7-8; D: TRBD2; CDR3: CASSLEGLAERYEQFF; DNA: TGTGCCAGCAGCTTGGAGGGACTAGCGGAAAGGTATGAGCAGTTCTTC
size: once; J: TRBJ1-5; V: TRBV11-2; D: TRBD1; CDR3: CASSLGQGGFQPQHF; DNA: TGTGCCAGCAGCTTAGGACAGGGAGGCTTTCAGCCCCAGCATTTT
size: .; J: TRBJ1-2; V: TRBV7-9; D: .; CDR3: CASSPPQYGTREDGYTF; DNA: TGTGCCAGCAGCCCCCCTCAATACGGGACACGGGAGGATGGCTACACCTTC
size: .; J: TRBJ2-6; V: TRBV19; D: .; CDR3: CASSIGSGANVLTF; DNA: TGTGCCAGTAGTATAGGGTCTGGGGCCAACGTCCTGACTTTC
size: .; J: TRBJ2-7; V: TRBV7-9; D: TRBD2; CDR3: CASSSTKALAGTYEQYF; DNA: TGTGCCAGCAGCTCTACCAAGGCCCTAGCGGGTACCTACGAGCAGTACTTC
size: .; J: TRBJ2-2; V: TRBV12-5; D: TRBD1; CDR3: CASGLGQGWTGELFF; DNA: TGTGCTAGTGGTTTGGGACAGGGCTGGACCGGGGAGCTGTTTTTT
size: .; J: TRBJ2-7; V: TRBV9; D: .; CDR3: CASSDGDNYEQYF; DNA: TGTGCCAGCAGCGACGGGGACAACTACGAGCAGTACTTC
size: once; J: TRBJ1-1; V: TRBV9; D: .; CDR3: CASSPGKNTEAFF; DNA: TGTGCCAGCAGCCCGGGGAAGAACACTGAAGCTTTCTTT
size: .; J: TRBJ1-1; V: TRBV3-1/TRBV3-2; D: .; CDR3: CASSPTAWAEAFF; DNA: TGTGCCAGCAGCCCGACAGCGTGGGCTGAAGCTTTCTTT
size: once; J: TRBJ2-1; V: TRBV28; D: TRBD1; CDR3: CASRGQGSNEQFF; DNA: TGTGCCAGCAGGGGACAGGGATCGAATGAGCAGTTCTTC
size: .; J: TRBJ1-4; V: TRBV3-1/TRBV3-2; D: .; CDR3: CASSQLSVQGGDEKLFF; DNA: TGTGCCAGCAGCCAACTTTCCGTACAGGGAGGGGATGAAAAACTGTTTTTT
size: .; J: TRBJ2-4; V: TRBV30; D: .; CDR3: CAWSYQGGNIQYF; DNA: TGTGCCTGGAGTTATCAGGGTGGAAACATTCAGTACTTC
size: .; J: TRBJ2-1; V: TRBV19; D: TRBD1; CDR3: CATAGGQGGYNEQFF; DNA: TGTGCCACCGCCGGGGGACAGGGAGGGTACAATGAGCAGTTCTTC
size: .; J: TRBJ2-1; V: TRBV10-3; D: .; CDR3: CAISPTRNEQFF; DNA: TGTGCCATCAGTCCAACTAGAAATGAGCAGTTCTTC
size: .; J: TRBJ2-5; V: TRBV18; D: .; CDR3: CASSPTGPRETQYF; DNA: TGTGCCAGCTCACCTACCGGGCCCAGGGAGACCCAGTACTTC
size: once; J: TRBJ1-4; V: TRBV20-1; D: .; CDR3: CSARESLGVFF; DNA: TGCAGTGCTAGAGAGTCCCTTGGGGTGTTTTTT
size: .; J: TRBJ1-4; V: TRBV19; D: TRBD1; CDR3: CASTPGTGAPTNEKLFF; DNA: TGTGCCAGTACGCCCGGGACAGGGGCCCCAACTAATGAAAAACTGTTTTTT
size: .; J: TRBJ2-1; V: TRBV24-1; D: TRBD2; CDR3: CATSGGLAEIYNEQFF; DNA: TGTGCCACCAGTGGCGGACTAGCGGAGATCTACAATGAGCAGTTCTTC
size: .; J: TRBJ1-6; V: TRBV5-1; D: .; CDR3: CASSPQGSGLTNSPLHF; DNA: TGCGCCAGCAGCCCCCAGGGGTCTGGATTAACAAATTCACCCCTCCACTTT
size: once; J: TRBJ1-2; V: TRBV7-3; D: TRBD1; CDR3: CASSQNGQGEGGYTF; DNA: TGTGCCAGCAGCCAAAACGGACAGGGAGAAGGAGGCTACACCTTC
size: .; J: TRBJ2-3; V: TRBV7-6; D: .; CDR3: CASSPLGAPTDTQYF; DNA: TGTGCCAGCAGCCCGCTTGGGGCCCCGACAGATACGCAGTATTTT
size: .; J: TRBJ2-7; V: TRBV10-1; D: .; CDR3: CASSGMYEQYF; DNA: TGCGCCAGCAGTGGAATGTACGAGCAGTACTTC
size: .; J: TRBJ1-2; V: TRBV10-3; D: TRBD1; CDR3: CAISEDRAEGYTF; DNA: TGTGCCATCAGCGAAGACAGGGCGGAGGGCTACACCTTC
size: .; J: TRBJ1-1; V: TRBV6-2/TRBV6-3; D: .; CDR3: CASSYGLISQNTEAFF; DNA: TGTGCCAGCAGTTACGGTTTGATCAGCCAAAACACTGAAGCTTTCTTT
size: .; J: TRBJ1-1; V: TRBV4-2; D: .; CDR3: CASRAGVNTEAFF; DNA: TGTGCCAGCAGAGCAGGGGTGAACACTGAAGCTTTCTTT
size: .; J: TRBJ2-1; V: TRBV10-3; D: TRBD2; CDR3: CAISEASGGYNEQFF; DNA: TGTGCCATCAGTGAGGCCAGCGGGGGTTACAATGAGCAGTTCTTC
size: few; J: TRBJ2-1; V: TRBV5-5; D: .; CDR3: CASSVVPTDYNEQFF; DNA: TGTGCCAGCAGCGTGGTACCTACCGACTACAATGAGCAGTTCTTC
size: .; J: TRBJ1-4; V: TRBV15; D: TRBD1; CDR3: CATSRTGTGKEKLFF; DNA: TGTGCCACCAGCAGGACCGGGACAGGGAAGGAAAAACTGTTTTTT